What follows are 19 T cell receptor beta chains derived from one specimen sequenced in a study of blood T cell repertoires in COVID-19. Profiling relied on immunoSEQ multiplex PCR, and the TCRdb table lists in-frame clones only, not all of them. This table holds 110,000 to 150,000 clones, around 85% found once. The sequencing sample was made of PBMCs or T cells enriched from blood (not recorded which). These receptor sequences come from a woman aged 40 to 50 who had recovered from COVID-19.

The chain carries TRBV30 and TRBJ1-3, with D tentatively TRBD1 (6 bases). Trimming stripped 2 bases from V and 1 base from J, with 12 bases between. Germline CDR1 GTSNPN, CDR2 SVGIG (reference sequence). This CDR3 spans 15 amino acids. CDR3 in amino acids: CAWSHPRGSGNTIYF. As DNA, the CDR3 is TGTGCCTGGAGTCACCCCAGGGGATCTGGAAACACCATATATTTT. The full variable domain, with the rest looked up from reference TRBV30 and TRBJ1-3, is SQTIHQWPATLVQPVGSPLSLECTVEGTSNPNLYWYRQAAGRGLQLLFYSVGIGQISSEVPQNLSASRPQDRQFILSSKKLLLSDSGFYLCAWSHPRGSGNTIYFGEGSWLTVV.

This clone has just a few counts. V gene TRBV7-2 combines with J gene TRBJ2-7; the D is unclear. V was pared by 3 bases and J by 6 bases, with 6 bases between. CDR1 is SGHTA, CDR2 FQGNSA, per germline. This CDR3 is built from 11 residues. The CDR3 sequence: CASSFLIEQYF. CDR3 DNA: TGTGCCAGCAGCTTCCTTATCGAGCAGTACTTC. The variable domain in full, with the rest retrieved from reference TRBV7-2 and TRBJ2-7, is GAGVSQSPSNKVTEKGKDVELRCDPISGHTALYWYRQSLGQGLEFLIYFQGNSAPDKSGLPSDRFSAERTGGSVSTLTIQRTQQEDSAVYLCASSFLIEQYFGPGTRLTVT.

This rearrangement joins TRBV3-1 (or the pseudogene TRBV3-2) to TRBJ2-1, with 10 positions matching TRBD2. CDR3 length equals 16 residues. Germline assignment: CDR1 LGHDT and CDR2 YNNKEL (reference sequence). V shed 1 base and J 5 bases; nucleotides not matched to a gene: 5. The CDR3 loop is CASSQGAGGIHNEQFF. The CDR3 nucleotides read TGTGCCAGCAGCCAAGGAGCGGGGGGGATACACAATGAGCAGTTCTTC.

The rearrangement joins TRBV5-4 to TRBJ2-3; TRBD1 is a possible D gene (6 bases). The V end lost 3 bases, the J end lost 2 bases, and 10 bases lay between the germline ends. The CDR3 totals 14 residues. Germline CDR1 is SGHNT and CDR2 is YYREEE (reference sequence). The DNA of the CDR3 is TGTGCCAGCAGCTACAGGGTACCCACAGATACGCAGTATTTT. It encodes CASSYRVPTDTQYF. Complete variable domain (other parts from reference TRBV5-4 and TRBJ2-3): ETGVTQSPTHLIKTRGQQVTLRCSSQSGHNTVSWYQQALGQGPQFIFQYYREEENGRGNFPPRFSGLQFPNYSSELNVNALELDDSALYLCASSYRVPTDTQYFGPGTRLTVL.

The genes are TRBV4-1 and TRBJ2-7; TRBD2 matches at 13 bases. Germline assignment: CDR1 MGHRA and CDR2 YSYEKL. V shed 6 bases, J shed 4 bases, and the junction held 15 bases outside the gene matches. The CDR3 runs to 18 residues. The CDR3 loop is CASSHLLPGLAGRYEQYF. CDR3 bases: TGCGCCAGCAGTCACCTACTCCCGGGACTAGCGGGAAGGTACGAGCAGTACTTC.

The chain joins TRBV2 to TRBJ1-1; D ambiguous. This CDR3 comprises 12 residues. In germline, CDR1 is SNHLY, CDR2 FYNNEI. The CDR3 protein is CAAHGGNTEAFF. The CDR3 region has the DNA TGTGCTGCCCACGGCGGCAACACTGAAGCTTTCTTT. Variable domain in full (rest from reference TRBV2 and TRBJ1-1): EPEVTQTPSHQVTQMGQEVILRCVPISNHLYFYWYRQILGQKVEFLVSFYNNEISEKSEIFDDQFSVERPDGSNFTLKIRSTKLEDSAMYFCAAHGGNTEAFFGQGTRLTVV.

The chain joins TRBV5-1 to TRBJ1-2; a possible D gene is TRBD1 (5 bases). The CDR3 has 13 residues. In germline, CDR1 is SGHRS, CDR2 YFSETQ. V gave up 4 bases and J gave up 4 bases, with 11 bases separating them. For the CDR3, the DNA is TGCGCCAGCAGCCTCAGGGTTTTCTATGGCTACACCTTC. Protein sequence: CASSLRVFYGYTF.

The CDR3, as DNA: TGTGCCAGCAGCTTGGTGGCGGCGAGCTCCTACAATGAGCAGTTCTTC. Protein sequence: CASSLVAASSYNEQFF. V and J are TRBV5-8 and TRBJ2-1; D is undetermined. With 0 bases removed from V and 0 bases from J, the gap between germline ends came to 10 bases. The CDR3 consists of 16 residues. CDR1 and CDR2 (germline): SGHTS, YDEGEE.

This chain links TRBV30 with TRBJ2-7, with D possibly TRBD1 on 7 matching bases. V was shortened by 8 bases and J by 2 bases, with 10 bases between the two germline ends. Germline values: CDR1 GTSNPN, CDR2 SVGIG (reference sequence). The CDR3 totals 11 residues. The CDR3 nucleotides read TGTGCCGGAGGGACAGCCTACGAGCAGTACTTC. This gives the protein CAGGTAYEQYF.

The chain has TRBV11-2 and TRBJ1-4; 11 positions agree with TRBD1. V lost 9 bases, J lost 8 bases, and 5 bases stayed unmatched. Germline loops: CDR1 SGHAT, CDR2 FQNNGV. This CDR3 has 13 residues. The CDR3 sequence: CASGQGAREKLFF. The CDR3 nucleotides read TGTGCCAGTGGACAGGGGGCCAGGGAAAAACTGTTTTTT.

This sequence joins TRBV30 and TRBJ1-2; a possible D gene is TRBD1 (5 bases). The length of the CDR3 is 12 residues. Germline V gene sequence: CDR1 GTSNPN, CDR2 SVGIG (reference sequence). V lost 1 base and J lost 8, with 11 bases in between. CDR3 region: CAWSEAGRGYTF. The CDR3, as DNA: TGTGCCTGGAGTGAGGCGGGGCGAGGCTACACCTTC.

V is TRBV11-2 and J is TRBJ2-1; D is uncertain. Germline V lookup: CDR1 SGHAT, CDR2 FQNNGV. This CDR3 is 11 amino acids long. Between the trimmed V and J ends, which lost 5 bases and 10 bases, there was a span of 9 bases. CDR3 amino acids: CASSRSVEQFF. The CDR3, as DNA: TGTGCCAGCAGCCGCTCAGTGGAGCAGTTCTTC. Together with reference TRBV11-2 and TRBJ2-1, the CDR3 gives the full variable domain: EAGVAQSPRYKIIEKRQSVAFWCNPISGHATLYWYQQILGQGPKLLIQFQNNGVVDDSQLPKDRFSAERLKGVDSTLKIQPAKLEDSAVYLCASSRSVEQFFGPGTRLTVL.

This rearrangement joins TRBV10-1 to TRBJ1-6; D unclear. The CDR3 length is 13 residues. Germline CDR1 reads WNHNN; CDR2 reads SYGVQD (reference sequence). V was pared by 6 bases and J by 7 bases, with 10 bases between. The CDR3 DNA sequence: TGCGCCAGCAGCCCCGGCAGGAATTCACCCCTCCACTTT. The encoded protein is CASSPGRNSPLHF.

The chain carries TRBV7-8 and TRBJ1-2; 7 bases align to TRBD1. Unmatched junction bases numbered 11, after V lost 2 bases and J lost 2 bases. There are 17 residues in the CDR3. Germline V gene sequence: CDR1 SGHVS, CDR2 FQNEAQ. For the CDR3, the DNA is TGTGCCAGCAGCTTAAGGGACATAGGACAGGAGAACTATGGCTACACCTTC. Translating gives CASSLRDIGQENYGYTF.

The chain recombines TRBV29-1 with TRBJ1-2; D is unclear. V gave up 4 bases and J gave up 5 bases, with 11 bases separating them. The CDR3 contains 12 residues. Germline CDR1 and CDR2: SQVTM and ANQGSEA. The CDR3 DNA is TGCAGCGTTGGGCTGGGCGTGTATGGCTACACCTTC. This sequence encodes CSVGLGVYGYTF. Complete variable domain (other parts from reference TRBV29-1 and TRBJ1-2): SAVISQKPSRDICQRGTSLTIQCQVDSQVTMMFWYRQQPGQSLTLIATANQGSEATYESGFVIDKFPISRPNLTFSTLTVSNMSPEDSSIYLCSVGLGVYGYTFGSGTRLTVV.

To note about this clone: The sample contains more than one DNA sequence encoding this CDR3. The J gene is TRBJ2-5, the V gene TRBV15; 7 bases agree with TRBD1. The J segment lost 2 bases and the V segment lost 6 bases, leaving 6 bases of the junction unmatched. Germline values: CDR1 LNHNV, CDR2 YYDKDF (reference sequence). The CDR3 runs to 14 residues. CDR3 region: CATSTRTGQETQYF. The CDR3, as DNA: TGTGCCACCAGTACCCGGACAGGACAAGAGACCCAGTACTTC. The whole variable domain, filled in from reference TRBV15 and TRBJ2-5, reads DAMVIQNPRYQVTQFGKPVTLSCSQTLNHNVMYWYQQKSSQAPKLLFHYYDKDFNNEADTPDNFQSRRPNTSFCFLDIRSPGLGDTAMYLCATSTRTGQETQYFGPGTRLLVL.

This CDR3 reads CASSVPGGAGANVLTF. CDR3 bases: TGTGCCAGCAGCGTACCGGGGGGAGCTGGGGCCAACGTCCTGACTTTC. The genes are TRBV21-1 and TRBJ2-6; the tabulated D call, TRBD2, remains unverified against the DNA. TRBV21-1 is a recognized pseudogene. CDR3 length: 16 residues.

The chain combines TRBV24-1 with TRBJ2-1, with 9 bases matching TRBD1. The CDR3 loop spans 15 amino acids. Germline V gene lookup returns CDR1 KGHDR and CDR2 SFDVKD. V shed 5 bases and J 5 bases; nucleotides not matched to a gene: 6. The CDR3 spells CATSARTGEDNEQFF. The CDR3, as DNA: TGTGCCACCAGTGCCCGGACAGGGGAGGACAATGAGCAGTTCTTC.

In its sample, this clone was seen a few times. This chain uses TRBV6-5 with TRBJ1-6, with D possibly being TRBD1 (6 bases). The CDR3 is 12 residues long. CDR1 and CDR2 from the germline V gene are MNHEY and SVGAGI. The V end lost 8 bases, the J end lost 8 bases, and 10 bases lay between the germline ends. In nucleotides, the CDR3 is TGTGCCAGCGGCAACAGGGATTCACCCCTCCACTTT. Translated: CASGNRDSPLHF.